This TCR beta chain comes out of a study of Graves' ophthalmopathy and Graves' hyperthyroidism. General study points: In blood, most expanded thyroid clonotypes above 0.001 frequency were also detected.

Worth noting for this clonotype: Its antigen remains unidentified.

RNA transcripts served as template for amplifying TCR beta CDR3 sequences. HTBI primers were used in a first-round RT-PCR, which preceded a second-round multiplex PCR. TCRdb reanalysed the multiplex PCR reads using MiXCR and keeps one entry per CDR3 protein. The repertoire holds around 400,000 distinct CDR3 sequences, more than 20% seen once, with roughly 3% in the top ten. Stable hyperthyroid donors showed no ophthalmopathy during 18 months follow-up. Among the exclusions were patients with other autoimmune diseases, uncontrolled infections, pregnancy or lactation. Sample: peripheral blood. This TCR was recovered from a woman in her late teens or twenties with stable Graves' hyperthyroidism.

CDR3 region: CASSYSISQGWNSPLHF. DNA for the CDR3: TGTGCCAGCAGTTACTCGATAAGCCAGGGGTGGAATTCACCCCTCCACTTT. V is TRBV6-5 and J is TRBJ1-6; possible D gene TRBD1, 6 bases. In germline, CDR1 is MNHEY, CDR2 SVGAGI. V was clipped by 0 bases and J by 7 bases, with 16 bases between them. The length of the CDR3 is 17 residues.